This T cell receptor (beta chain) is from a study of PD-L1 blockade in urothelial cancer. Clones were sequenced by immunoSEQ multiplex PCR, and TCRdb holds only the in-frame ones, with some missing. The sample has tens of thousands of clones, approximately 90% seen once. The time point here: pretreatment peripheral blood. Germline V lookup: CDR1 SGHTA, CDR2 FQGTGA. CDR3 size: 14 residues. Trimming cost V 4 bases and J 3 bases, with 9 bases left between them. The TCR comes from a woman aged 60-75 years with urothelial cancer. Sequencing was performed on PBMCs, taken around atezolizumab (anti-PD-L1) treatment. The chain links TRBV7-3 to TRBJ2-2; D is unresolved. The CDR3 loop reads CASSSSHYTGELFF. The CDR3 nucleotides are TGTGCCAGCAGCTCGTCGCACTACACCGGGGAGCTGTTTTTT.